This T cell receptor beta chain was observed in a study of blood T cell repertoires in COVID-19. Overall study context: Whether acute or convalescent, the COVID-19 samples came from the United States, Italy and Spain. The cDNA or gDNA used as material had been derived from T cells, B-cell-depleted T cells, or PBMCs.

The length of the CDR3 is 15 residues. Trimming cost V 5 bases and J 6 bases, with 16 bases left between them. CDR1 and CDR2 (germline): MNHEY, SVGAGI. In the study's own analysis: The assay estimated nucleated cells by amplifying reference gene primers. Only in-frame clones appear in the TCRdb table, and some are missing; sequencing was by immunoSEQ multiplex PCR. That table furnishes V, J and clone size, whereas the DNA furnished D and trimming. The table includes approximately 120,000 clones, 85% to 90% detected once. The rearrangement uses TRBV6-5 and TRBJ2-2; perhaps TRBD1 as D (6 bases). Sequenced sample: peripheral blood. This TCR was recovered from a human donor in a cohort sampled during active COVID-19. CDR3 DNA sequence: TGTGCCAGCAGTCTAAGGGGGAAAGGGGCCGGGGAGCTGTTTTTT. The encoded protein is CASSLRGKGAGELFF.